The entry that follows covers one T cell receptor (beta chain) sequence. The specificity of this receptor is unknown. Base-call qualities are not available, and no considerably larger clone is one nucleotide away. This sample was taken from a study of T cell changes during pregnancy in multiple sclerosis (dated by TCRdb to about 2019). Notes on the research overall: Changes in the T cell repertoire over the course of pregnancy were examined in this study in women with multiple sclerosis.

Receptor amplification or capture employed the immunoSEQ multiplex PCR assay. Imported from immuneACCESS, the table was reduced by TCRdb to in-frame sequences with V and J called. These copies leave out some clones; in studies compared against another copy, an unresolved V gene accounts for under half, and the cause of the remainder is not known. This sample is represented by approximately 99,000 clones; approximately 90% of them were singletons. The top ten clones comprise roughly 0.79% of the sample. V is pruned by 1 base and J by 8 bases, leaving 9 bases of the junction without a gene match. The CDR3 numbers 16 residues from cysteine through phenylalanine. Just CDR3 DNA is preserved here, 48 bases in frame from base 1. Based on the germline V gene, the CDR1 and CDR2 sequences are SGHAT and FQNNGV.

Sequences were derived from peripheral blood, sampled in the second trimester of pregnancy. This chain joins TRBV11-2 to TRBJ2-1; TRBD2 agrees with 9 junctional bases. The sequence was collected from a female donor in good health, enrolled as a control in a pregnancy study. The CDR3 protein: CASSLARGGGAHEQFF. DNA sequence: TGTGCCAGCAGCTTAGCTCGGGGCGGGGGGGCTCATGAGCAGTTCTTC.